These T cell receptor beta chains were read from a single sample in a study of breast tumors, draining lymph nodes, adjacent tissues. TCRdb independently ran MiXCR on the multiplex PCR reads; one entry per CDR3 protein. Of 290,000 or so distinct CDR3 sequences detected, over 30% appear once; the ten largest clones hold more than 0.95%. Material: axillary lymph node tissue. All receptors derive from a female donor with breast cancer. Some clones in this sample may be carry-over from other donors' samples. The CDR3 runs from the conserved cysteine through the conserved F or W. Each record gives: CDR3 protein, CDR3 DNA, D gene, V gene, clone size, J gene. D genes are given only for firm matches. Where a row states a size, it is once, few, many or the class of an expanded clone; other rows omit it.

CDR3: CASSMTGQGYTF
DNA: TGTGCCAGTAGTATGACAGGGCAAGGCTACACCTTC
D: TRBD1
V: TRBV19
size: NA
J: TRBJ1-2

CDR3: CASSPSLAGGSYEQYF
DNA: TGTGCCAGCAGCCCGTCCTTAGCGGGAGGCTCATACGAGCAGTACTTC
D: TRBD2
V: TRBV9
size: many
J: TRBJ2-7

CDR3: CSARESVAGRHEQYF
DNA: TGCAGTGCTAGAGAGTCGGTGGCGGGAAGGCACGAGCAGTACTTC
D: NA
V: TRBV20-1
size: many
J: TRBJ2-7

CDR3: CASGWPTRNEQFF
DNA: TGTGCCAGCGGTTGGCCCACCCGCAATGAGCAGTTCTTC
D: NA
V: TRBV12-3/TRBV12-4
size: NA
J: TRBJ2-1

CDR3: CASSINHRPNQPQHF
DNA: TGTGCCAGTAGTATAAATCACAGACCCAATCAGCCCCAGCATTTT
D: NA
V: TRBV19
size: many
J: TRBJ1-5

CDR3: CASSMPGLAKNIQYF
DNA: TGTGCCAGCAGTATGCCAGGGTTAGCCAAAAACATTCAGTACTTC
D: NA
V: TRBV27
size: once
J: TRBJ2-4

CDR3: CASIIRGISGANVLTF
DNA: TGTGCCAGCATCATAAGAGGGATCTCTGGGGCCAACGTCCTGACTTTC
D: NA
V: TRBV5-8
size: NA
J: TRBJ2-6

CDR3: CSAIGTSISNEQFF
DNA: TGCAGTGCGATCGGGACTAGTATCAGCAATGAGCAGTTCTTC
D: TRBD2
V: TRBV20-1
size: many
J: TRBJ2-1

CDR3: CSVDLPTGLTKQETQYF
DNA: TGCAGTGTAGACCTCCCCACTGGGCTGACTAAACAAGAGACCCAGTACTTC
D: NA
V: TRBV20-1
size: many
J: TRBJ2-5

CDR3: CAVGTGGDTGELFF
DNA: TGTGCCGTCGGGACGGGGGGAGACACCGGGGAGCTGTTTTTT
D: TRBD2
V: TRBV10-3
size: NA
J: TRBJ2-2

CDR3: CSVETGNYNEQFF
DNA: TGCAGCGTTGAAACGGGAAACTACAATGAGCAGTTCTTC
D: NA
V: TRBV29-1
size: many
J: TRBJ2-1

CDR3: CSVEDHGSPNSFYGYTF
DNA: TGCAGCGTTGAAGATCATGGCAGCCCCAACAGTTTCTATGGCTACACCTTC
D: NA
V: TRBV29-1
size: NA
J: TRBJ1-2

CDR3: CASTPPAGPNSGNTIYF
DNA: TGTGCCAGTACTCCCCCTGCGGGACCGAACTCTGGAAACACCATATATTTT
D: NA
V: TRBV19
size: many
J: TRBJ1-3

CDR3: CASSLNGQGNQPQHF
DNA: TGTGCCAGCAGCTTAAACGGACAGGGTAATCAGCCCCAGCATTTT
D: TRBD1
V: TRBV7-2
size: many
J: TRBJ1-5

CDR3: CSASKDRSDTDTQYF
DNA: TGCAGTGCTAGCAAGGATAGGTCCGACACAGATACGCAGTATTTT
D: NA
V: TRBV20-1
size: many
J: TRBJ2-3

CDR3: CSARDRSLGNTEAFF
DNA: TGCAGTGCTAGGGACAGGTCATTGGGAAACACTGAAGCTTTCTTT
D: TRBD1
V: TRBV20-1
size: few
J: TRBJ1-1

CDR3: CASSPTSGRNYEQYF
DNA: TGTGCCAGCAGCCCGACTAGCGGGAGGAACTACGAGCAGTACTTC
D: TRBD2
V: TRBV5-4
size: NA
J: TRBJ2-7

CDR3: CASSRKGQGGEKLFF
DNA: TGTGCCAGCAGCCGGAAGGGACAGGGAGGGGAAAAACTGTTTTTT
D: TRBD1
V: TRBV5-6
size: NA
J: TRBJ1-4

CDR3: CSASYGTAGNTIYF
DNA: TGCAGTGCTAGTTACGGGACCGCTGGAAACACCATATATTTT
D: NA
V: TRBV20-1
size: NA
J: TRBJ1-3

CDR3: CASRVADTQYF
DNA: TGTGCCAGCAGGGTAGCAGATACGCAGTATTTT
D: NA
V: TRBV6-6
size: many
J: TRBJ2-3

CDR3: CASSYYSGNYEQYF
DNA: TGTGCCAGCAGTTACTATAGCGGGAACTACGAGCAGTACTTC
D: TRBD2
V: TRBV6-5
size: many
J: TRBJ2-7

CDR3: CSAKTGEGVGELFF
DNA: TGCAGTGCGAAAACAGGGGAAGGGGTCGGGGAGCTGTTTTTT
D: TRBD1
V: TRBV20-1
size: many
J: TRBJ2-2

CDR3: CASNFGINEQFF
DNA: TGTGCCAGCAATTTCGGCATCAATGAGCAGTTCTTC
D: NA
V: TRBV7-9
size: many
J: TRBJ2-1

CDR3: CARSYGPSVTQYF
DNA: TGTGCCCGCAGTTATGGACCCTCGGTTACGCAGTATTTT
D: NA
V: TRBV27
size: NA
J: TRBJ2-3

CDR3: CASRTGGTEAFF
DNA: TGTGCCAGCAGAACAGGGGGCACTGAAGCTTTCTTT
D: TRBD1
V: TRBV2
size: once
J: TRBJ1-1

CDR3: CASSLSSGGLLFF
DNA: TGTGCCAGCAGTTTATCGTCTGGCGGACTGCTGTTTTTT
D: NA
V: TRBV28
size: many
J: TRBJ2-2

CDR3: CASSQEFGGFGNSFNSPLHF
DNA: TGCGCCAGCAGCCAAGAGTTTGGGGGTTTCGGGAATTCTTTTAATTCACCCCTCCACTTT
D: NA
V: TRBV4-1
size: many
J: TRBJ1-6

CDR3: CASSPLAGVFYEQYF
DNA: TGTGCCAGTAGCCCCCTAGCGGGAGTCTTCTACGAGCAGTACTTC
D: TRBD2
V: TRBV19
size: many
J: TRBJ2-7